This is a list of T cell receptor beta chains from one sample in a study of blood T cell repertoires in COVID-19. Libraries were prepared by immunoSEQ multiplex PCR; TCRdb keeps only in-frame clonotypes and omits some of them. The sample lists more than 110,000 clones, 65% to 90% occurring once. The sequenced sample consisted of peripheral blood. These receptors all stem from a man in his fifties with acute or convalescent COVID-19. Both conserved end residues are part of each CDR3. Each record gives: clone size, V gene, CDR3 length, J gene, D gene, CDR3 DNA, CDR3 protein. A D gene is named only where the DNA matches it firmly. The size of a clone is reported for some rows only, either as once, few or many, or as a class for expanded clones.

once	TRBV18	15	TRBJ1-1	.	TGTGCCAGCTCACCACCCTCAGATCACAGGGTGCGAGCTTTCTTT	CASSPPSDHRVRAFF
few	TRBV29-1	12	TRBJ2-5	.	TGCAGCGTTGGGGGGGAATTGGAGACCCAGTACTTC	CSVGGELETQYF
few	TRBV18	16	TRBJ2-2	TRBD1	TGTGCCAGCTCACCGTCGGGACCCAGGGGGACCGGGGAGCTGTTTTTT	CASSPSGPRGTGELFF
.	TRBV27	17	TRBJ2-5	TRBD2	TGTGCCAGCAAAATTTTCGGGACTAGATCGCCGGGGGAGACCCAGTACTTC	CASKIFGTRSPGETQYF
once	TRBV3-1/TRBV3-2	14	TRBJ1-2	.	TGTGCCAGCAGCCAAGGCAACTCGGGTTACGGCTACACCTTC	CASSQGNSGYGYTF
.	TRBV19	12	TRBJ1-2	TRBD1	TGTGCCAACCCGGGACAGATCCATGGCTACACCTTC	CANPGQIHGYTF
.	TRBV2	15	TRBJ2-4	TRBD1	TGTGCCAGCACGTCACAGGGGGCGGCCAAAAACATTCAGTACTTC	CASTSQGAAKNIQYF
.	TRBV2	15	TRBJ2-2	.	TGTGCCAGCAGTGACAGGGGAGTTGGTACCGGGGAGCTGTTTTTT	CASSDRGVGTGELFF
.	TRBV11-1	16	TRBJ2-2	TRBD2	TGTGCCAGCAGCCTCGGTGGGACTAGCGGAACCGGGGAGCTGTTTTTT	CASSLGGTSGTGELFF
.	TRBV11-3	13	TRBJ2-7	.	TGTGCCAGCAGCTTGGGACATCCGGGTGAGCAGTACTTC	CASSLGHPGEQYF
few	TRBV11-2	12	TRBJ1-1	.	TGTGCCAGCAGCTTAGCTGGGCCTGAAGCTTTCTTT	CASSLAGPEAFF
.	TRBV7-8	16	TRBJ2-3	.	TGTGCCAGCAGCTTAGTTTATGAGCTTCCCCCAGATACGCAGTATTTT	CASSLVYELPPDTQYF
.	TRBV11-2	13	TRBJ2-1	TRBD2	TGTGCCAGCGGGACTAGCGGGAGTCATGAGCAGTTCTTC	CASGTSGSHEQFF
.	TRBV3-1/TRBV3-2	17	TRBJ2-3	TRBD2	TGTGCCAGCAGCCAAGGGCCAGCGGGAGGGCGCGCAGATACGCAGTATTTT	CASSQGPAGGRADTQYF
.	TRBV2	13	TRBJ1-1	TRBD1	TGTGCCAGCGGGCCGACAGGGGTCGCTGAAGCTTTCTTT	CASGPTGVAEAFF
once	TRBV7-9	14	TRBJ1-1	.	TGTGCCAGCAGCAAACGCCAGTTGAACACTGAAGCTTTCTTT	CASSKRQLNTEAFF
.	TRBV7-8	17	TRBJ2-5	TRBD1	TGTGCCAGCAGCTTAGGCCAGGGACAGGGATTCTGGGAGACCCAGTACTTC	CASSLGQGQGFWETQYF
.	TRBV30	14	TRBJ1-3	.	TGTGCCTGGAGTGTAGCCGTCCCTGGAAACACCATATATTTT	CAWSVAVPGNTIYF
once	TRBV7-3	16	TRBJ2-7	.	TGTGCCAGCACCCCCGCGGGGGCGATTAGCTCCTACGAGCAGTACTTC	CASTPAGAISSYEQYF
.	TRBV6-5	15	TRBJ1-1	.	TGTGCCAGCAGAACTAATCAGGGCCCCCGTTATGAAGCTTTCTTT	CASRTNQGPRYEAFF
.	TRBV6-4	12	TRBJ1-2	TRBD1	TGTGCCAACCGGACAGGGAACTATGGCTACACCTTC	CANRTGNYGYTF